The 9 T cell receptor beta chains given below trace back to one sample, sequenced in a study of blood T cell repertoires in COVID-19. Assay used: immunoSEQ multiplex PCR; TCRdb lists only in-frame clones, some missing. The repertoire includes about 230,000 clones, over 80% of them detected once, and approximately 2.6% sits in the top ten. Sequencing used peripheral blood. The origin of the receptors is a woman between 70 and 85 years old with active or convalescent COVID-19.

The V call is TRBV7-9, the J call TRBJ2-7; 8 bases are a match to TRBD1. After removal of 5 bases from V and 4 bases from J, the junction contained 10 bases not matched to a gene. The CDR3 contains 15 residues. CDR1 SEHNR and CDR2 FQNEAQ come from the germline V gene (reference sequence). The DNA of the CDR3 is TGTGCCAGCAGCCCTTTACAGGGGGGAACGTACGAGCAGTACTTC. Encoded protein: CASSPLQGGTYEQYF.

This clone was picked up one time. V and J are TRBV6-5 and TRBJ2-7, with a weak D call TRBD1 (6 bases). CDR3 length: 14 residues. The V gene's germline CDR1 is MNHEY and CDR2 SVGAGI. V was clipped by 6 bases and J by 4 bases, with 16 bases between them. CDR3 loop: CASRSNRAGYEQYF. The CDR3 DNA sequence: TGTGCCAGCAGATCCAACAGGGCAGGTTACGAGCAGTACTTC.

This chain uses TRBV28 with TRBJ2-5, with D unresolved. This CDR3 comprises 14 residues. Germline-derived CDR1 and CDR2 are MDHEN and SYDVKM. V was pared by 3 bases and J by 2 bases, with 10 bases between. In nucleotides, the CDR3 is TGTGCCAGCAGTTTGTCCCCAGGTCAAGAGACCCAGTACTTC. Its protein product is CASSLSPGQETQYF.

This clone was detected a few times. The rearrangement joins TRBV7-9 to TRBJ1-5; D not certain. V dropped 5 bases and J dropped 10 bases, with 21 bases sitting between them. CDR1 and CDR2 from the germline V gene are SEHNR and FQNEAQ (reference sequence). The CDR3 runs to 15 residues. The CDR3 DNA reads as TGTGCCAGCAGCCCAGGTGGGCAGCTCCCTTACCCCCAGCATTTT. It specifies CASSPGGQLPYPQHF.

On this clone: The junction does not match germline at one end; this may be a read error. The chain joins TRBV20-1 to TRBJ2-7; D unclear. CDR3 length: 11 amino acids. Germline CDR1 and CDR2: DFQATT and SNEGSKA (reference sequence). CDR3 region: CSARSSMRLHF. The CDR3 nucleotides read TGCAGTGCTAGGTCTAGTATGAGGCTACACTTC.

The chain couples TRBV5-4 to TRBJ2-7; TRBD1 matches 7 bases. Germline lookup yields CDR1 SGHNT and CDR2 YYREEE (reference sequence). This CDR3 has 16 residues. Trimming removed 3 bases from V and 2 bases from J; junction bases left unmatched: 11. CDR3 in amino acids: CASSWDSGYGTYEQYF. The CDR3 nucleotides read TGTGCCAGCAGCTGGGACAGCGGTTACGGGACCTACGAGCAGTACTTC.

This chain connects TRBV7-9 to TRBJ2-3; 11 nucleotides agree with TRBD2. CDR1 SEHNR and CDR2 FQNEAQ come from the germline V gene (reference sequence). V dropped 7 bases and J dropped 4; count of bases not matched to a gene: 4. CDR3 size: 14 residues. The CDR3 nucleotides read TGTGCCAGCATTAGCGGGGGGGCCGCAGATACGCAGTATTTT. This sequence encodes CASISGGAADTQYF.

The CDR3 region is CSASSGKLYQPQHF. The CDR3 coding sequence is TGCAGTGCTAGTTCCGGGAAATTGTATCAGCCCCAGCATTTT. J is TRBJ1-5 and V is TRBV20-1, with D uncertain. Trimming pared 3 bases from V and 5 bases from J, leaving 14 bases between. CDR3 length: 14 residues. In germline, CDR1 is DFQATT, CDR2 SNEGSKA (reference sequence).

There are a few counts of this clone. The chain employs TRBV29-1 and TRBJ2-1; 10 bases agree with TRBD2. After removal of 2 bases from V and 8 bases from J, the junction contained 6 bases not matched to a gene. Germline V gives CDR1 SQVTM, CDR2 ANQGSEA. This CDR3 comprises 14 residues. In DNA, the CDR3 is TGCAGCGTTGAAACAAGCGGGAGGGTCGATGAGCAGTTCTTC. It codes for CSVETSGRVDEQFF.